This TCR beta chain was sequenced in a study of shared clonotypes between healthy human individuals. Measured with immunoSEQ multiplex PCR; TCRdb has only the in-frame clones, and not every one. The table includes some 790,000 clones, over 60% detected once. CDR3 length: 13 amino acids. Germline CDR1 reads LGHNA; CDR2 reads YNFKEQ. The V end lost 0 bases, the J end lost 5 bases, and 7 bases lay between the germline ends. This clone appeared a few times. At the DNA level, this CDR3 is encoded by other sequences in the same sample as well. Sequences were obtained from memory CD4+ T cells sorted from blood. Subset here: CD45RA-negative fraction. This receptor was taken from a woman in her thirties in good health. This rearrangement joins TRBV4-2 to TRBJ1-1, with D unclear. The CDR3 DNA is TGTGCCAGCAGCCAAGAAGGTGGAACTGAAGCTTTCTTT. Translated: CASSQEGGTEAFF.